The entry below gives a single TCR beta chain sequence along with its context. The antigen is undetermined. A much larger clone is a single base away; this may be a read error. The data were taken from a study of T cells in Graves' hyperthyroidism and ophthalmopathy. The study's findings and limits: Blood held most thyroid clonotypes expanded above 0.001 frequency.

Regions amplified from RNA transcripts were the TCR beta CDR3 regions. Using the HTBI primer set, a first-round RT-PCR was run on the TCR CDR3. MiXCR was run by TCRdb on the multiplex PCR reads, yielding one entry per CDR3 protein. The data hold under 650,000 distinct CDR3 sequences, with roughly 17% observed a single time. Hyperthyroidism was newly diagnosed in patients aged 18 to 65 (duration under 2 months). More than 9.5 ml fresh peripheral blood yielded the PBMCs. Germline CDR1 MNHEY, CDR2 SVGEGT. This CDR3 contains 16 residues. The specimen sequenced was blood. The clonotype was recovered from a woman in her twenties or thirties with Graves' hyperthyroidism. V usage is TRBV6-2 or TRBV6-3 and J usage is TRBJ2-7; 7 nucleotides align to TRBD1. CDR3 residues: CTSSQGVASWGYEQYF. The CDR3 DNA follows: TGTACCAGCAGCCAGGGGGTAGCGAGTTGGGGGTACGAGCAGTACTTC.